Here is one T cell receptor beta chain with its context. The CDR3 is 15 residues long. V dropped 1 base and J dropped 4 bases, with 13 bases sitting between them. Germline values: CDR1 MDHEN, CDR2 SYDVKM. The data derive from a study of blood T cell repertoires in COVID-19. Study-level information: T cells, B-cell-depleted T cells, or PBMCs provided the cDNA or gDNA that served as material.

Per the original data handling: For nucleated cells, counts were estimated from reference gene primer amplification. The method was immunoSEQ multiplex PCR; TCRdb's version includes in-frame clones alone and lacks a portion of them. Clonal size and the V and J genes are those of that table, whereas D and trimming came from the DNA. The sample carries over 100,000 clones, 75% to 85% recorded once. Source material: peripheral blood. The receptor was derived from a woman at least 80 years old with acute or convalescent COVID-19. The chain carries TRBV28 and TRBJ1-2, with TRBD1 as a possible D gene (5 bases). The CDR3 DNA reads as TGTGCCAGCAGTTTATTGGAGACAGTGGCCTATGGCTACACCTTC. Translating it yields CASSLLETVAYGYTF.